The entry that follows covers one TCR beta chain sequence. These data come from a study of shared clonotypes between healthy human individuals. The table came from immunoSEQ multiplex PCR; TCRdb's copy has only in-frame clones and leaves some out. Among 2.3 million or so clones, 93% were seen once, and the ten largest hold 0.39%. The CDR3 runs to 11 residues. Germline CDR1 is LNHDA and CDR2 is SQIVND (reference sequence). The V and J ends lost 4 bases and 10 bases respectively, with 9 bases between them. Sequencing was carried out using naive CD4+ T cells from PBMCs. The subset is: CD45RA+ positively selected. This sequence originates from a man aged 18-30 years in good health. Some clones in this sample may be carry-over from other donors' samples. The chain carries TRBV19 and TRBJ2-3, with D perhaps being TRBD1 or TRBD2 (5 bases each). DNA for the CDR3: TGTGCCAGTAGTACGGGGCGAGCGCAGTATTTT. Translating gives CASSTGRAQYF. Complete variable domain (other parts from reference TRBV19 and TRBJ2-3): DGGITQSPKYLFRKEGQNVTLSCEQNLNHDAMYWYRQDPGQGLRLIYYSQIVNDFQKGDIAEGYSVSREKKESFPLTVTSAQKNPTAFYLCASSTGRAQYFGPGTRLTVL.